One and the same sample provided the 21 T cell receptor beta chains below, sequenced in a study of OX40 agonist ivuxolimab in advanced cancers. Sequencing was performed with immunoSEQ multiplex PCR; in TCRdb, only in-frame clones are kept and a portion is missing. The sample holds about 19,000 clones, roughly nine tenths seen once. The sequences come from CD4+ or CD8+ T cells sorted from blood, collected in a trial of the OX40 agonist ivuxolimab. These receptors all come from an adult with an advanced solid tumor such as melanoma, head and neck, liver or kidney cancer.

The chain has TRBV30 and TRBJ1-5; no definite D call. Germline-derived CDR1 and CDR2 are GTSNPN and SVGIG (reference sequence). The CDR3 runs to 13 residues. V gave up 1 base and J gave up 2 bases, with 6 bases separating them. The DNA for the CDR3 is TGTGCCTGGAGTGAGAGCGGCAATCAGCCCCAGCATTTT. Its translation is CAWSESGNQPQHF.

The V gene is TRBV29-1, the J gene TRBJ2-2, with D perhaps TRBD1 or TRBD2 (5 bases each). V was pared by 5 bases and J by 5 bases, with 15 bases between. This CDR3 has 14 residues. Germline loops: CDR1 SQVTM, CDR2 ANQGSEA. The DNA for the CDR3 is TGCAGCGTTTCCCGCGAGGGGTTTACCGGGGAGCTGTTTTTT. This codes for CSVSREGFTGELFF.

The genes are TRBV27 and TRBJ2-5; D may correspond to TRBD1 or TRBD2 (5 bases each). CDR3 size: 15 residues. Trimming removed 7 bases from V and 2 bases from J, with 17 bases in between. Per the germline V gene, CDR1 is MNHEY and CDR2 is SMNVEV (reference sequence). CDR3 nucleotides: TGTGCCAGCACTTCAACCGGGACCCAACAAGAGACCCAGTACTTC. This codes for CASTSTGTQQETQYF.

The J gene is TRBJ2-7, the V gene TRBV7-6, with a possible D match to TRBD2 (6 bases). Per the germline V gene, CDR1 is SGHVS and CDR2 is FNYEAQ. The CDR3 has 14 residues. V lost 5 bases and J 3 bases, leaving 14 bases between the germline ends. DNA for the CDR3: TGTGCCAGCAGCCCCGTTGCGGGGTACTACGAGCAGTACTTC. Its translation is CASSPVAGYYEQYF.

This chain connects TRBV4-3 to TRBJ2-1; TRBD2 aligns across 8 bases. Germline CDR1 LGHNA, CDR2 YSLEER. The CDR3 sequence is 16 residues long. The junction had 10 bases not matched to a gene; V was cut back by 1 base and J by 8 bases. The CDR3 nucleotides are TGCGCCAGCAGCCAAGCTCCCAGCGGGGGCACCCATGAGCAGTTCTTC. It yields the protein CASSQAPSGGTHEQFF.

This clone was seen a handful of times. The V gene is TRBV28, the J gene TRBJ2-7; no clear D gene. CDR3 length: 11 residues. Germline V gene data show CDR1 as MDHEN and CDR2 as SYDVKM. V lost 5 bases and J 3 bases, leaving 5 bases between the germline ends. Here the CDR3 reads CASSRNYEQYF. The CDR3, as DNA: TGTGCCAGCAGTCGCAACTACGAGCAGTACTTC. Looking up the rest from reference TRBV28 and TRBJ2-7 gives the full variable domain: DVKVTQSSRYLVKRTGEKVFLECVQDMDHENMFWYRQDPGLGLRLIYFSYDVKMKEKGDIPEGYSVSREKKERFSLILESASTNQTSMYLCASSRNYEQYFGPGTRLTVT.

The chain employs TRBV4-3 and TRBJ2-7, with 7 bases matching TRBD1. Looked up from germline, CDR1 is LGHNA and CDR2 is YSLEER. V dropped 4 bases and J dropped 3; count of bases not matched to a gene: 9. The CDR3 consists of 15 residues. The CDR3 sequence is CASSPSTGSRYEQYF. The DNA of the CDR3 is TGCGCCAGCAGCCCGTCGACAGGGAGTCGCTACGAGCAGTACTTC.

The genes are TRBV11-2 and TRBJ2-7; 8 nucleotides match TRBD2. CDR1 is SGHAT, CDR2 FQNNGV, per germline. The CDR3 spans 16 residues. J gave up 6 bases and V 4 bases, and 14 bases lay outside the gene matches. This CDR3 reads CASSSLLSSGRVEQYF. The DNA of the CDR3 is TGTGCCAGCAGCTCCCTATTGTCCAGCGGGAGAGTCGAGCAGTACTTC.

This clone was found once. This chain uses TRBV27 with TRBJ2-7; D ambiguous. Germline V gene data show CDR1 as MNHEY and CDR2 as SMNVEV (reference sequence). This CDR3 comprises 13 residues. V was trimmed by 4 bases and J by 2 bases, leaving 9 bases between them. The chain's CDR3 is CASSSARPYEQYF. The CDR3 DNA reads as TGTGCCAGCAGTTCCGCGAGGCCCTACGAGCAGTACTTC.

The V call is TRBV7-9, the J call TRBJ2-7, with D perhaps TRBD2 (6 bases). Trimming took 6 bases from V and 5 from J, leaving 20 bases between them. This CDR3 contains 15 residues. CDR1 SEHNR and CDR2 FQNEAQ come from the germline V gene (reference sequence). CDR3 sequence (DNA): TGTGCCAGCAGACTACTAGCTACGGGAGTTCACGAGCAGTACTTC. Translating it yields CASRLLATGVHEQYF.

This clone was detected once. V is TRBV6-1 and J is TRBJ2-5; TRBD1 matches 9 bases. Germline V gives CDR1 MNHNS, CDR2 SASEGT. The CDR3 is 14 amino acids. The trim removed 8 bases at V and 6 bases at J, leaving 10 bases unmatched. DNA for the CDR3: TGTGCCAGCGGTCAGGGACAGGGTTCGAAGACCCAGTACTTC. Translation gives CASGQGQGSKTQYF.

The V and J genes are TRBV9 and TRBJ2-3, with D perhaps matching TRBD2 (7 bases). The V gene's germline CDR1 is SGDLS and CDR2 YYNGEE. Trimming left V 4 bases short and J 2 bases short, with 11 bases between. This CDR3 contains 14 residues. The DNA for the CDR3 is TGTGCCAGCAGCAAGGGGGGGTACACAGATACGCAGTATTTT. Translating gives CASSKGGYTDTQYF.

V and J are TRBV27 and TRBJ2-1, with 12 bases aligning to TRBD2. V dropped 6 bases and J dropped 5; count of bases not matched to a gene: 8. CDR1 is MNHEY, CDR2 SMNVEV, per germline (reference sequence). This CDR3 contains 16 residues. This chain's CDR3 is CASSPLAGGPHNEQFF. DNA for the CDR3: TGTGCCAGCAGCCCCCTAGCGGGAGGGCCTCACAATGAGCAGTTCTTC.

This rearrangement joins TRBV19 to TRBJ1-1; 9 bases are shared with TRBD1. V lost 5 bases and J lost 0; bases outside the gene matches: 10. The CDR3 has 17 amino acids. Germline V gives CDR1 LNHDA, CDR2 SQIVND (reference sequence). The DNA of the CDR3 is TGTGCCAGTAGTCAGGACAGGGGCAGGGAGATGAACACTGAAGCTTTCTTT. Its protein is CASSQDRGREMNTEAFF.

The CDR3 DNA follows: TGCGCCAGCAGGGGTTATAGTGAGGTCGAGGGCACTGAAGCTTTCTTT. The encoded protein is CASRGYSEVEGTEAFF. This chain links TRBV5-1 with TRBJ1-1; D is uncertain. CDR3 length: 16 residues. The V end was cut by 5 bases, the J end by 4 bases, with 21 bases between. Germline V gene sequence: CDR1 SGHRS, CDR2 YFSETQ.

This chain uses TRBV14 with TRBJ2-1, with 8 bases lining up with TRBD2. The CDR3 consists of 16 residues. Germline V gives CDR1 SGHDN, CDR2 FVKESK. V shed 0 bases, J shed 7 bases, and the junction held 8 bases outside the gene matches. The CDR3, as DNA: TGTGCCAGCAGCCAAGATGGGGCGGGAGGCTGGAATGAGCAGTTCTTC. It translates to CASSQDGAGGWNEQFF.

As for this clone: It may be a read error: a sequence one base away is much more abundant. The J gene is TRBJ2-5, the V gene TRBV4-1; a weak D match, TRBD2 (5 bases). The CDR3 has 14 residues. The V end was cut by 5 bases, the J end by 0 bases, with 10 bases between. Looked up from germline, CDR1 is MGHRA and CDR2 is YSYEKL. The CDR3 DNA reads as TGCGCCAGCAGCGGAGCGGAGTACCAAGAGACCCAGTACTTC. Translating gives CASSGAEYQETQYF.

Here the CDR3 DNA reads TGTGCCACCACCGGCGGGACCGGGGAGACCCAGTACTTC. This encodes CATTGGTGETQYF. The V and J genes are TRBV10-3 and TRBJ2-5; D might be TRBD2 (6 bases). Germline-derived CDR1 and CDR2 are ENHRY and SYGVKD. The length of the CDR3 is 13 residues. V was shortened by 10 bases and J by 5 bases, with 17 bases between the two germline ends.

The rearrangement links TRBV11-3 to TRBJ2-7; possibly TRBD1 for D (6 bases). The length of the CDR3 is 13 residues. The germline V and J ends were trimmed by 5 bases and 2 bases, with 10 bases remaining between them. Germline V gives CDR1 SGHNT, CDR2 YENEEA. Written as DNA, the CDR3 is TGTGCCAGCAGCCCCCGGGACACCTACGAGCAGTACTTC. Amino acids: CASSPRDTYEQYF.

Of note for this clone: The junction and the germline gene differ at one end; a read error may be behind it. This rearrangement joins TRBV4-1 to TRBJ2-1; no clear D. Germline V gives CDR1 MGHRA, CDR2 YSYEKL. CDR3 length: 15 residues. The CDR3 DNA follows: TGCGCCAGCAGTCAAGCGCACGGAGCCTACAATGAGCAGTTCTTC. Amino acids: CASSQAHGAYNEQFF.

This clone appeared a single time. The chain is built from TRBV19 and TRBJ1-5; a possible D gene is TRBD1 (5 bases). V dropped 6 bases and J dropped 7 bases, with 28 bases sitting between them. The V gene's germline CDR1 is LNHDA and CDR2 SQIVND (reference sequence). This CDR3 contains 18 residues. This chain's CDR3 is CASSTPASPQGGRQPQHF. The CDR3 DNA is TGTGCCAGTAGCACACCTGCGAGCCCGCAGGGAGGAAGGCAGCCCCAGCATTTT.